This T cell receptor beta chain emerged from a study of OX40 agonist ivuxolimab in advanced cancers. Study-level information: Patients got intravenous ivuxolimab at 0.01 to 10 mg/kg every 2 weeks.

Samples were taken at baseline and on day 1 of cycles 4 and 7. Using immunoSEQ multiplex PCR, the repertoire was profiled, and TCRdb retains in-frame clones only, with some absent. This sample has under 95,000 clones, with more than 75% found just once. This sequence was found in an adult with an advanced solid tumor such as melanoma, head and neck, liver or kidney cancer. The sequencing used CD4+ or CD8+ T cells sorted from blood, collected in a trial of the OX40 agonist ivuxolimab.

The CDR3 sequence is CASREGAFTDTQYF. The DNA of the CDR3 is TGTGCCAGCAGAGAAGGGGCTTTCACAGATACGCAGTATTTT. V gene TRBV6-6 combines with J gene TRBJ2-3, with D perhaps TRBD1 (5 bases). This CDR3 is 14 amino acids long. V lost 6 bases and J 2 bases, leaving 12 bases between the germline ends. Germline V lookup: CDR1 MNHNY, CDR2 SVGAGI (reference sequence).